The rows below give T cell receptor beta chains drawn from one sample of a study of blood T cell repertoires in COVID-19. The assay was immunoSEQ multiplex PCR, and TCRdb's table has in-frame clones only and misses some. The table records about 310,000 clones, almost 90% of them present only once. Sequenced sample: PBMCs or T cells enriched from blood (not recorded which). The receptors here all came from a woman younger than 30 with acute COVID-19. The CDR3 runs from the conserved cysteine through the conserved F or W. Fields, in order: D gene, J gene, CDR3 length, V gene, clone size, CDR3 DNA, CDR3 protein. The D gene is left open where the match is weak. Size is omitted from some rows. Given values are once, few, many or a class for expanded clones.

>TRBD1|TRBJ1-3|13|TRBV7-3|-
TGTGCCAGCAGTTCGGGACAGGGCCACACCATATATTTT
CASSSGQGHTIYF
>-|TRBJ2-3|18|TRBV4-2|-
TGTGCCAGCAGCCAAGCGATCCCCGGGACTGGAACCACAGATACGCAGTATTTT
CASSQAIPGTGTTDTQYF
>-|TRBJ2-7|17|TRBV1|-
TGCACCAGCAGCCAAGAGGGTCAAGCGGTTAGCTCCTACGAGCAGTACTTC
CTSSQEGQAVSSYEQYF
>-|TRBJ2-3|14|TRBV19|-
TGTGCCAGTAGTCTGCGGGACGACACAGATACGCAGTATTTT
CASSLRDDTDTQYF
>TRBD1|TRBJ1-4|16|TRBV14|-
TGTGCCAGCAGCCTGCCTCCGGGACAGGGTAATGAAAAACTGTTTTTT
CASSLPPGQGNEKLFF
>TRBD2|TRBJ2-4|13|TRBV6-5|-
TGTGCCAGCAGTTACTGGGGGGGGAGCATTCAGTACTTC
CASSYWGGSIQYF
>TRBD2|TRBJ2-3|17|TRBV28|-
TGTGCCAGCAGTTTGTTCGGACTAGCGGGAGGCACAGATACGCAGTATTTT
CASSLFGLAGGTDTQYF
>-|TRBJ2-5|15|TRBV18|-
TGTGCCAGCTCACCACGTCCGGGAGATCAAGAGACCCAGTACTTC
CASSPRPGDQETQYF
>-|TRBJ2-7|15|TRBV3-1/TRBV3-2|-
TGTGCCAGCAGCCAACAATATAGCGGCTCTTACGAGCAGTACTTC
CASSQQYSGSYEQYF
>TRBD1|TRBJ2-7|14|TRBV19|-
TGTGCCAGTACCTTGACAGGGGCGTCCTACGAGCAGTACTTC
CASTLTGASYEQYF
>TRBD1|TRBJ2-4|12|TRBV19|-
TGTGCCAGTAGGGGACAGAGAAACATTCAGTACTTC
CASRGQRNIQYF
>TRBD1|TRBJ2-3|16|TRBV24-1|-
TGTGCCACCAGTGACACTGGACAGGGGCGGATAGATACGCAGTATTTT
CATSDTGQGRIDTQYF
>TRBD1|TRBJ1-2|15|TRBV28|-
TGTGCCAGTACCGATCAGGGCACAGGGGGCTATGGCTACACCTTC
CASTDQGTGGYGYTF
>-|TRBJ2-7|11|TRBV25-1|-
TGTGCCAGCAGTGCAAACATCGAGCAGTACTTC
CASSANIEQYF
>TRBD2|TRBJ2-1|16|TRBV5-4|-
TGTGCCAGCAGTGGGACTAGCGGGAGACAGAAGAATGAGCAGTTCTTC
CASSGTSGRQKNEQFF
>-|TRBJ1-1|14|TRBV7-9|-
TGTGCCAGCAGGGAGGGCAGGGAGGACACTGAAGCTTTCTTT
CASREGREDTEAFF
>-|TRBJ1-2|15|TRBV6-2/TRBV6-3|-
TGTGCCAGCAGTTACTCGGGAGCTGGGAACTATGGCTACACCTTC
CASSYSGAGNYGYTF
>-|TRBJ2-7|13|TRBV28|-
TGTGCCAGCAGTTTAACGGTCAGGGACGAGCAGTACTTC
CASSLTVRDEQYF
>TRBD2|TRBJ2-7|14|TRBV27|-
TGTGCCAGCAGTTTTCTGAGCGGGAGTCAGAAGCAGTACTTC
CASSFLSGSQKQYF
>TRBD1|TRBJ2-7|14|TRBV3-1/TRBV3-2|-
TGTGCCAGCAGCCAAGATGGACAGGGATACGAGCAGTACTTC
CASSQDGQGYEQYF
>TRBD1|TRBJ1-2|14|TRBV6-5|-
TGTGCCAGCAGTTACTCAGGGGGCCGCTATGGCTACACCTTC
CASSYSGGRYGYTF
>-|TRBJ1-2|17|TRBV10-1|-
TGCGCCAGCAGTGAGTGTAAGGTGCGGGGGCCGAACTATGGCTACACCTTC
CASSECKVRGPNYGYTF
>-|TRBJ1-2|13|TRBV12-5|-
TGTGCTAGTGGTTTGCCTGGGGGCAGTGGCTACACCTTC
CASGLPGGSGYTF
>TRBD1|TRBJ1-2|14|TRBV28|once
TGTGCCAGCAGTTTCCCCGGGACAGCCTATGGCTACACCTTC
CASSFPGTAYGYTF
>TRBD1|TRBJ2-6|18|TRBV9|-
TGTGCCAGCAGCGCCGCCGGGACAGGCTTCTCTGGGGCCAACGTCCTGACTTTC
CASSAAGTGFSGANVLTF
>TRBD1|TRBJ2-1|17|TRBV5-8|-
TGTGCCAGCGTCTCGGACAGGGGGCGCGTGCCCTACAATGAGCAGTTCTTC
CASVSDRGRVPYNEQFF
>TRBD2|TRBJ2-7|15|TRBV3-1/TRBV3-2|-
TGTGCCAGCAGCCCGGGGACTAGCGGGGCCTACGAGCAGTACTTC
CASSPGTSGAYEQYF
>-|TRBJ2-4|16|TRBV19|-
TGTGCCAGTGCCCAGGCGGGGAGGAGAGACAAAAACATTCAGTACTTC
CASAQAGRRDKNIQYF
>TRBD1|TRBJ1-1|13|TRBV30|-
TGTGCCTGGAGGAAGGGGGCCGGCACTGAAGCTTTCTTT
CAWRKGAGTEAFF
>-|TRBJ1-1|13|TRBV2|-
TGTGCCAGCAGTGGGGTGCTGGGAGGGGCAGCTTTCTTT
CASSGVLGGAAFF
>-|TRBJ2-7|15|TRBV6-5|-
TGTGCCAGCAGTTACGCCCTGGGGGGGGCAGGCGAGCAGTACTTC
CASSYALGGAGEQYF
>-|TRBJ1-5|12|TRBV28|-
TGTGCCACCACAGCGGGCAATCAGCCCCAGCATTTT
CATTAGNQPQHF
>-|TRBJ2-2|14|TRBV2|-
TGTGCCAGCAAGGGAGACTTCAACACCGGGGAGCTGTTTTTT
CASKGDFNTGELFF
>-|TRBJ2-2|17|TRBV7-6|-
TGTGCCAGCAGCTTACTGGCGGGCCCGTCGAACACCGGGGAGCTGTTTTTT
CASSLLAGPSNTGELFF
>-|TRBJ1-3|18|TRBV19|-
TGTGCCAGTAGTAAACAGAGCAAGGTGTCGTTATCTGGAAACACCATATATTTT
CASSKQSKVSLSGNTIYF
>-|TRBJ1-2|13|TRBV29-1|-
TGCAGCGTTTTATCACAGGTTGATTATGGCTACACCTTC
CSVLSQVDYGYTF
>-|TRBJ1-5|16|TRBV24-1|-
TGTGCCACCAGTGATTTTTCGGGGGGGGTAAATCAGCCCCAGCATTTT
CATSDFSGGVNQPQHF
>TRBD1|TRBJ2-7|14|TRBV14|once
TGTGCCAGCAGCCAAGGGACAGGGCCCTACGAGCAGTACTTC
CASSQGTGPYEQYF
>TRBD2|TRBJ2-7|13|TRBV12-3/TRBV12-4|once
TGTGCCAGCACCGACATGGGGGGGAGGGAGCAGTACTTC
CASTDMGGREQYF